Each of the 16 T cell receptor beta chains below was sequenced from the same sample in a study of CD8 T cells in ankylosing spondylitis. Each CDR3 protein gets one entry after TCRdb re-called the 5' RACE reads with MiXCR. This table holds approximately 260,000 distinct CDR3 sequences, 8.6% found once. Sequencing input: blood, either unsorted or a sorted T cell fraction (not recorded which). The receptors were sampled from a male donor with ankylosing spondylitis or in good health (not recorded which).

This clonotype was recorded many times. The V and J genes are TRBV19 and TRBJ1-5; 8 bases line up with TRBD1. V lost 7 bases, J lost 0 bases, and 5 bases stayed unmatched. Germline values: CDR1 LNHDA, CDR2 SQIVND (reference sequence). This CDR3 has 15 residues. The CDR3 loop is CASTQGARSNQPQHF. For the CDR3, the DNA is TGTGCCAGTACCCAGGGGGCGCGTAGCAATCAGCCCCAGCATTTT.

This clonotype was recorded many times. The V and J genes are TRBV4-2 and TRBJ2-3; the D gene is possibly TRBD1 (5 bases). V was trimmed by 5 bases and J by 0 bases, leaving 12 bases between them. CDR1 and CDR2 (germline): LGHNA, YNFKEQ. The CDR3 has 15 residues. The CDR3 DNA follows: TGTGCCAGCAGCTCAGGGCTGCAGAGCACAGATACGCAGTATTTT. It translates to CASSSGLQSTDTQYF.

As concerns this clonotype: At one boundary the junction diverges from the germline segment, which might be a read error. This sequence joins TRBV7-3 and TRBJ2-1; perhaps TRBD1 as D (5 bases). This CDR3 is built from 15 residues. CDR1 is SGHTA, CDR2 FQGTGA, per germline. CDR3 loop: CACSQDISSYNEQFF. In DNA form, the CDR3 reads TGTGCCTGCAGCCAGGACATTAGCTCCTACAATGAGCAGTTCTTC. The full variable domain, in which reference TRBV7-3 and TRBJ2-1 provide the parts outside the CDR3, is GAGVSQTPSNKVTEKGKYVELRCDPISGHTALYWYRQSLGQGPEFLIYFQGTGAADDSGLPNDRFFAVRPEGSVSTLKIQRTERGDSAVYLCACSQDISSYNEQFFGPGTRLTVL.

This clonotype was counted ten times or more. The rearrangement links TRBV12-3 or TRBV12-4 to TRBJ2-5; the D gene is possibly TRBD1 (5 bases). This CDR3 contains 14 residues. V was trimmed by 1 base and J by 2 bases, leaving 8 bases between them. The CDR3 loop reads CASSLGRTQETQYF. The CDR3, as DNA: TGTGCCAGCAGTTTAGGAAGGACACAAGAGACCCAGTACTTC.

This clonotype was recorded many times. This chain joins TRBV9 and TRBJ2-7; TRBD1 aligns across 7 bases. CDR1 SGDLS and CDR2 YYNGEE come from the germline V gene. This CDR3 is built from 15 residues. The ends lost 3 bases at V and 3 bases at J; junction bases unmatched: 9. The CDR3 DNA reads as TGTGCCAGCAGCGCGACCGGGACAGATTTCTACGAGCAGTACTTC. Protein sequence: CASSATGTDFYEQYF. Together with reference TRBV9 and TRBJ2-7, the CDR3 gives the full variable domain: DSGVTQTPKHLITATGQRVTLRCSPRSGDLSVYWYQQSLDQGLQFLIQYYNGEERAKGNILERFSAQQFPDLHSELNLSSLELGDSALYFCASSATGTDFYEQYFGPGTRLTVT.

This clonotype was counted many times. Relative to the germline gene, one junction end is altered; a read error may explain this. This chain uses TRBV7-2 with TRBJ2-1; D possibly corresponds to TRBD2 (5 bases). The CDR3 loop spans 14 amino acids. Germline V CDR1 and CDR2: SGHTA, FQGNSA. The CDR3: CASSLGGFYNGQFF. The DNA of the CDR3 is TGTGCCAGCAGCTTAGGCGGGTTTTACAATGGGCAGTTCTTC.

This clonotype has only a few counts. The chain recombines TRBV3-1 with TRBJ1-2; D is uncertain. This CDR3 is 12 amino acids long. Trimming shortened V by 1 base and J by 7 bases, and 7 bases separated the two germline ends. Germline loops: CDR1 LGHDT, CDR2 YNNKEL (reference sequence). In DNA form, the CDR3 reads TGTGCCAGCAGCCAAGGTAACACTGGCTACACCTTC. Translating it yields CASSQGNTGYTF.

This clonotype was recorded many times. The CDR3 coding sequence is TGTGCCATCAGTGAGTCGATGGGAGAGACCCAGTACTTC. Amino acids: CAISESMGETQYF. The chain recombines TRBV10-3 with TRBJ2-5; no firm D call. Germline CDR1 reads ENHRY; CDR2 reads SYGVKD. This CDR3 is 13 amino acids long. V dropped 0 bases and J dropped 4 bases, with 6 bases sitting between them.

This clonotype was recorded at least ten times. For the CDR3, the DNA is TGCAGTGCTAGACAGTATGGACAGCAAGGGGGCGAGCAGTACTTC. This encodes CSARQYGQQGGEQYF. J is TRBJ2-7 and V is TRBV20-1; D is possibly TRBD1 (6 bases). This CDR3 has 15 residues. Looked up from germline, CDR1 is DFQATT and CDR2 is SNEGSKA (reference sequence). Deletions cut 2 bases from V and 6 bases from J, with 20 bases between.

This clonotype was picked up many times. The chain uses TRBV12-3 or TRBV12-4 and TRBJ1-5, with D tentatively TRBD1 (6 bases). V gave up 5 bases and J gave up 3 bases, with 11 bases separating them. The CDR3 is made up of 14 amino acids. CDR3 amino acids: CASSKQGSNQPQHF. CDR3 nucleotide sequence: TGTGCCAGCAGTAAACAGGGTTCCAATCAGCCCCAGCATTTT.

This clonotype has at least ten counts. CDR3 DNA: TGCGCCAGCAGCTTGGTTAGGGGGGAGCAGTTCTTC. It codes for CASSLVRGEQFF. The chain employs TRBV5-1 and TRBJ2-1, with D possibly being TRBD1 (6 bases). This CDR3 is built from 12 residues. V was trimmed by 0 bases and J by 10 bases, leaving 8 bases between them. CDR1 and CDR2 from the germline V gene are SGHRS and YFSETQ.

This clonotype appeared a few times. This chain uses TRBV24-1 with TRBJ2-1; 8 bases match TRBD2. The CDR3 runs to 13 residues. Trimming at V came to 9 bases and at J to 4 bases, leaving 4 bases not matched to a gene. The germline CDR1 and CDR2 sequences are KGHDR and SFDVKD. CDR3 bases: TGTGCCACCGGGACTAGAGGGTACAATGAGCAGTTCTTC. Translating gives CATGTRGYNEQFF.

Ten or more counts support this clonotype. The chain combines TRBV18 with TRBJ1-2; 10 bases map to TRBD1. The germline CDR1 and CDR2 sequences are KGHSH and LQKENI. The trim removed 3 bases at V and 5 bases at J, leaving 15 bases unmatched. The CDR3 has 18 residues. The CDR3 DNA sequence: TGTGCCAGCTCACCCGGACAGGGGGAAACCGCGAGGACTTATGGCTACACCTTC. It is translated as CASSPGQGETARTYGYTF.

This clonotype was observed many times. V gene TRBV7-2 combines with J gene TRBJ1-4, with D unresolved. The CDR3 runs 16 residues. Germline loops: CDR1 SGHTA, CDR2 FQGNSA. V was cut by 0 bases and J by 4 bases, with 12 bases left in between. The DNA for the CDR3 is TGTGCCAGCAGCTTAGCGATGAGACGGATTAATGAAAAACTGTTTTTT. It specifies CASSLAMRRINEKLFF.

As to this clonotype: Since a much larger clone is just one base distant, this may be a read error. The chain recombines TRBV5-1 with TRBJ2-7, with 8 bases aligning to TRBD1. CDR1 is SGHRS, CDR2 YFSETQ, per germline. The CDR3 loop spans 14 amino acids. V dropped 2 bases and J dropped 9; count of bases not matched to a gene: 10. CDR3 residues: CASSFSTGVDGQYF. For the CDR3, the DNA is TGCGCCAGCAGCTTTTCGACAGGGGTGGACGGGCAGTACTTC.

The table lists this clonotype with many counts. The chain combines TRBV3-1 with TRBJ2-2; the D is unclear. Germline V gene lookup returns CDR1 LGHDT and CDR2 YNNKEL (reference sequence). V was pared by 3 bases and J by 5 bases, with 13 bases between. This CDR3 has 15 residues. The CDR3: CASSQASEVTGELFF. For the CDR3, the DNA is TGTGCCAGCAGCCAGGCCTCAGAGGTGACCGGGGAGCTGTTTTTT. Looking up the rest from reference TRBV3-1 and TRBJ2-2 gives the full variable domain: DTAVSQTPKYLVTQMGNDKSIKCEQNLGHDTMYWYKQDSKKFLKIMFSYNNKELIINETVPNRFSPKSPDKAHLNLHINSLELGDSAVYFCASSQASEVTGELFFGEGSRLTVL.